This TCR beta chain was sequenced during a study of T cell repertoires in cytomegalovirus infection. On the study more broadly: The public TCR beta signatures pointed to both CMV infection and matching HLA type. Findings and caveats of the study: Using cumulative public TCR beta family frequency, the authors identified those who carried CMV together with the relevant HLA. HLA-C-restricted CMV-specific TCR beta clonotypes prevailed in the ex vivo response.

This clonotype was counted only a few times. The target antigen is unknown. The V gene lost 3 bases and the J gene lost 2 bases, with 9 bases spanning the gap. The length of the CDR3 is 14 residues. Germline values: CDR1 SGHAT, CDR2 FQNNGV. TCRdb redid the calling of the reads with MiXCR, one entry per CDR3 protein. Among about 320,000 distinct CDR3 sequences, around 9.5% were seen once, and the ten largest hold 3.5% to 4.5%. The genes are TRBV11-2 and TRBJ2-3; no reliable D call. The receptor was derived from a human donor in good health (CMV status not recorded). Some clones in this sample may be carry-over from other donors' samples. Sequenced input: PBMCs. The CDR3 DNA reads as TGTGCCAGCAGCTTCCCGGGTCTCACAGATACGCAGTATTTT. Translating it yields CASSFPGLTDTQYF. Together with reference TRBV11-2 and TRBJ2-3, the CDR3 gives the full variable domain: EAGVAQSPRYKIIEKRQSVAFWCNPISGHATLYWYQQILGQGPKLLIQFQNNGVVDDSQLPKDRFSAERLKGVDSTLKIQPAKLEDSAVYLCASSFPGLTDTQYFGPGTRLTVL.